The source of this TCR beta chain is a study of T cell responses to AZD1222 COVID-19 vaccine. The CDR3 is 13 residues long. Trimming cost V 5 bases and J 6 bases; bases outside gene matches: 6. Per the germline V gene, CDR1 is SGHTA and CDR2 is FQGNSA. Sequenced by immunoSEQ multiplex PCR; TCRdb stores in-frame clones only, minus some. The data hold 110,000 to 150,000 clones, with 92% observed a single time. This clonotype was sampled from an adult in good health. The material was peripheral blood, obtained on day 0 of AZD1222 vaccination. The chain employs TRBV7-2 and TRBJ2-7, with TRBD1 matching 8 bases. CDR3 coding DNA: TGTGCCAGCAGCCAAATCAGGGGGCTCGAGCAGTACTTC. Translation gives CASSQIRGLEQYF. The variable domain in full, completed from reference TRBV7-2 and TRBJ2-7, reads GAGVSQSPSNKVTEKGKDVELRCDPISGHTALYWYRQSLGQGLEFLIYFQGNSAPDKSGLPSDRFSAERTGGSVSTLTIQRTQQEDSAVYLCASSQIRGLEQYFGPGTRLTVT.